Here is one T cell receptor (beta chain) with its context. As yet, its antigen is unknown. These data belong to a study of cytomegalovirus exposure and HLA in healthy donors. Study-level findings and limits: V- and J-gene trimming of TCR beta was linked (in a later analysis) to a missense DCLRE1C variant.

Healthy bone marrow donors supplied every sample. J gave up 3 bases and V 5 bases, and 7 bases lay outside the gene matches. Germline-derived CDR1 and CDR2 are SGHVS and FQNEAQ. The CDR3 is made up of 14 amino acids. Researchers ran the PCR with 60 Vbeta and 13 Jbeta primers. Here immunoSEQ multiplex PCR was the method, and the copy in TCRdb shows in-frame clones only, minus some. The sample comprises about 140,000 clones, roughly three quarters of which are singletons, and about 0.91% rests with the top ten. The chain recombines TRBV7-8 with TRBJ2-7, with TRBD1 matching over 7 bases. Sequenced input: PBMCs. The TCR was taken from a man aged 18 to 35 in good health and CMV-seronegative. CDR3 sequence (DNA): TGTGCCAGCAGCCCGGAGACAGGGTTCTACGAGCAGTACTTC. Protein: CASSPETGFYEQYF. Variable domain in full (rest from reference TRBV7-8 and TRBJ2-7): GAGVSQSPRYKVAKRGQDVALRCDPISGHVSLFWYQQALGQGPEFLTYFQNEAQLDKSGLPSDRFFAERPEGSVSTLKIQRTQQEDSAVYLCASSPETGFYEQYFGPGTRLTVT.